This TCR beta chain was recorded in a study of T cell changes during pregnancy in multiple sclerosis. Sequenced by immunoSEQ multiplex PCR; TCRdb stores in-frame clones only, minus some. The table includes about 33,000 clones, around 90% detected once. This sequence was found in a female donor in good health, enrolled as a control in a pregnancy study. Source: CD4+ T cells from peripheral blood mononuclear cells, taken in the third trimester of pregnancy.

The CDR3 protein is CASRRTGPYEQYF. CDR3 DNA sequence: TGTGCCAGCAGAAGGACAGGCCCCTACGAGCAGTACTTC. V is TRBV28 and J is TRBJ2-7; 7 bases match TRBD1. The CDR3 runs 13 residues. Germline lookup yields CDR1 MDHEN and CDR2 SYDVKM. With V trimmed by 6 bases and J by 2 bases, 4 bases remained unmatched. The full variable domain, completed using reference TRBV28 and TRBJ2-7, is DVKVTQSSRYLVKRTGEKVFLECVQDMDHENMFWYRQDPGLGLRLIYFSYDVKMKEKGDIPEGYSVSREKKERFSLILESASTNQTSMYLCASRRTGPYEQYFGPGTRLTVT.